This T cell receptor beta chain was found in a study of blood T cell repertoires in COVID-19 (dated by TCRdb to about 2020). Background on the whole study: The collaborator samples originated in the United States, Italy and Spain and spanned the acute and convalescent phases of COVID-19. The repertoires were made available in a free public database intended to serve as a resource for research on the immune response to SARS-CoV-2. Samples came from the ongoing ImmuneRACE study (first 160 participants) plus 1,254 subjects from 6 global collaborators. Sample metadata almost always included a de-identified subject ID, COVID-19 status, age in years and sex. The material from the prospective study consisted of cDNA or gDNA derived from T cells, B-cell-depleted T cells, or PBMCs. HLA class I and class II types, where available, came from metadata supplied by the sample provider rather than from assay-based typing. The dataset comprised deeply sampled blood TCRbeta repertoires from subjects exposed to, actively infected with, or recovered from COVID-19. The full study reports these points: How much clinical and demographic metadata was included differed by source and by participant, and the metadata was provided uncurated.

TCRbeta CDR3 regions were amplified from genomic DNA using the immunoSEQ Assay, a bias-controlled multiplex PCR. Under the source paper's analysis protocol: The number of nucleated cells in each sample was estimated by amplification of reference gene primers within the assay. To quantify the absolute abundance of each unique TCRbeta CDR3 rearrangement, sequence reads were collapsed and filtered. For each sample, productive Simpson clonality was calculated as the square root of Simpson's diversity index over productive rearrangements. What TCRdb holds here is the immuneACCESS table cut down to in-frame rearrangements. Part of the clones is not present; checked against another copy, under half of the missing clones reflect an unresolved V gene, and the others are unexplained. V, J and clone size were drawn from that table, and D and trimming were deduced from the DNA. In this sample the table shows fewer than 350,000 clones, 75% to 90% of which occur a single time. The top ten constitute 4.5% to 6.5% of the sample.

Participants in the prospective study were enrolled through a virtual design, were aged about 18 to 100 years, and lived in approximately 25 United States geographic areas. To assign participants to cohorts, the prospective study relied on clinical history that participants themselves reported in a screening survey and a study questionnaire. Recovered participants in ImmuneRACE Cohort 3 were defined by two consecutive negative NP/OP PCR tests, clearance by a healthcare professional, or resolution of symptoms. Each participant in the prospective study had whole blood, serum and a nasopharyngeal or oropharyngeal swab collected by mobile phlebotomists. Over a roughly two-month period, participants in the prospective study had the option of providing additional blood draws and questionnaires. Before DNA extraction, blood samples from the prospective study were shipped at room temperature or frozen.

Remarks on this clone: Its recognized antigen is unknown. Base quality data are lacking; no much larger clone is found one base away. Other DNA sequences of this sample code for an identical CDR3.

The receptor was isolated from a man aged 60 to 75 who had recovered from COVID-19. Material for sequencing was PBMCs or T cells enriched from blood (not recorded which).

The encoded CDR3 is CASSSQVSGNTIYF. DNA sequence: TGTGCCAGCAGTTCCCAGGTCTCTGGAAACACCATATATTTT. The chain couples TRBV5-4 to TRBJ1-3; a confident D gene designation cannot be given. Including cysteine and phenylalanine, the CDR3 has 14 amino acids. The sequence is cut down to CDR3 DNA, 42 bases in frame from base 1. The germline V gene (reference sequence) provides CDR1 SGHNT and CDR2 YYREEE. V is pared back by 5 bases and J by 0 bases, with 9 bases lying between the germline termini.